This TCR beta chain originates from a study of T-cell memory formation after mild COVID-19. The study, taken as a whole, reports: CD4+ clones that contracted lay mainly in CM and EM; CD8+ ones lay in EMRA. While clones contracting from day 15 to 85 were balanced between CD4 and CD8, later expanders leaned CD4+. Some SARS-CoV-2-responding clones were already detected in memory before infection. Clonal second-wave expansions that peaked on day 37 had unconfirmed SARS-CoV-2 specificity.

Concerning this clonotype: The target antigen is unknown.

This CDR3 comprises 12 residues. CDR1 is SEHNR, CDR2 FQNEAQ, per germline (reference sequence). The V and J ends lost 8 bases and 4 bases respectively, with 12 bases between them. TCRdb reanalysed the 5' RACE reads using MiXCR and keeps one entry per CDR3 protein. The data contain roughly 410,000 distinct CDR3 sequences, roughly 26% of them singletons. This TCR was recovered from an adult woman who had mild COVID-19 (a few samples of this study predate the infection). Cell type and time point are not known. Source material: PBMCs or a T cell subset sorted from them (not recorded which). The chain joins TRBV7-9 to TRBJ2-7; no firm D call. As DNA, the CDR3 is TGTGCCAGCGGTGACAAGCCATACGAGCAGTACTTC. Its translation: CASGDKPYEQYF.